These 28 T cell receptor beta chains originate from one sample sequenced in a study of early T cells in non-severe SARS-CoV-2 infection. Each CDR3 protein gets one entry after TCRdb re-called the 5' RACE reads with MiXCR. The sample has some 39,000 distinct CDR3 sequences, nearly 7.5% seen once; the top ten hold 8% to 9.5%. The sequenced material came from whole blood. The receptors originated from an adult who was a healthcare worker with PCR-confirmed SARS-CoV-2 infection or an uninfected control (not recorded which).

By proportion, this clonotype is medium-sized. The gene calls are TRBV4-3 and TRBJ1-1; D ambiguous. Germline V CDR1 and CDR2: LGHNA, YSLEER. Trimming removed 0 bases at V and 0 bases at J, with 11 bases between. This CDR3 has 16 amino acids. CDR3 region: CASSQDLEGLNTEAFF. CDR3 nucleotide sequence: TGCGCCAGCAGCCAAGATCTAGAGGGCTTGAACACTGAAGCTTTCTTT.

The table lists this clonotype with a few counts. The V call is TRBV10-3, the J call TRBJ2-3, with 7 bases fitting TRBD1. After removal of 5 bases from V and 3 bases from J, the junction contained 5 bases not matched to a gene. There are 14 residues in the CDR3. Germline V gene lookup returns CDR1 ENHRY and CDR2 SYGVKD. CDR3 protein: CAISPTTGTDTQYF. The CDR3 region has the DNA TGTGCCATCAGTCCTACGACAGGGACAGATACGCAGTATTTT.

This clonotype was found many times. V and J are TRBV24-1 and TRBJ2-3; no firm D call. Trimming pared 4 bases from V and 2 bases from J, leaving 12 bases between. Germline-derived CDR1 and CDR2 are KGHDR and SFDVKD. The CDR3 consists of 15 residues. CDR3: CATSDPYPNTDTQYF. In DNA, the CDR3 is TGTGCCACCAGTGACCCTTACCCAAACACAGATACGCAGTATTTT.

In this sample, this clonotype turned up many times. As DNA, the CDR3 is TGTGCTAGTGCCGCGCGCCTCGGGGAGCAGTTCTTC. This codes for CASAARLGEQFF. The chain is built from TRBV12-5 and TRBJ2-1; D remains unclear. CDR3 length equals 12 residues. The germline gives CDR1 LGHNT, CDR2 FRNRAP. V lost 7 bases and J lost 10, with 14 bases in between.

This clonotype was picked up a small number of times. The chain employs TRBV5-4 and TRBJ2-3; D possibly uses TRBD1 or TRBD2 (6 bases each). The CDR3 consists of 15 residues. The germline V and J ends were trimmed by 0 bases and 6 bases, with 14 bases remaining between them. CDR1 and CDR2 from the germline V gene are SGHNT and YYREEE (reference sequence). Here the CDR3 DNA reads TGTGCCAGCAGCTTGGAGGTTGTGGGGGGCGATACGCAGTATTTT. Encoded protein: CASSLEVVGGDTQYF.

The chain combines TRBV6-5 with TRBJ2-3; 7 nucleotides line up with TRBD1. The germline V gene encodes CDR1 MNHEY and CDR2 SVGAGI. With V trimmed by 2 bases and J by 1 base, 6 bases remained unmatched. This CDR3 is 16 amino acids long. CDR3 sequence (DNA): TGTGCCAGCAGTTACCTAAGACAGGGAGGCACAGATACGCAGTATTTT. This gives the protein CASSYLRQGGTDTQYF.

This clonotype was counted between two and nine times. The genes are TRBV11-2 and TRBJ2-1; a weak D match, TRBD2 (5 bases). From germline, CDR1 is SGHAT and CDR2 FQNNGV. CDR3 length: 14 residues. V was pared by 0 bases and J by 8 bases, with 11 bases between. CDR3 sequence reads: CASSLEGLRDEQFF. CDR3 in DNA: TGTGCCAGCAGCTTAGAAGGGTTGAGGGATGAGCAGTTCTTC.

This clonotype was found a few times. The chain links TRBV3-1 to TRBJ1-1; D is uncertain. The CDR3 length is 15 residues. V dropped 5 bases and J dropped 1 base, with 14 bases sitting between them. Germline V gives CDR1 LGHDT, CDR2 YNNKEL (reference sequence). The DNA for the CDR3 is TGTGCCAGCAGCAGACACGATGCTCCGAACACTGAAGCTTTCTTT. This encodes CASSRHDAPNTEAFF.

This clonotype has a count of ten or more. The CDR3 region has the DNA TGTGCCAGCAGCTTCCTGACAGGAGACACCGGGGAGCTGTTTTTT. Encoded protein: CASSFLTGDTGELFF. The chain has TRBV7-2 and TRBJ2-2; possible D gene TRBD1, 6 bases. This CDR3 is 15 amino acids long. V dropped 3 bases and J dropped 3 bases, with 11 bases sitting between them. CDR1 SGHTA and CDR2 FQGNSA come from the germline V gene.

This clonotype was counted only a few times. V gene TRBV4-3 combines with J gene TRBJ1-5, with 9 bases fitting TRBD1. CDR1 LGHNA and CDR2 YSLEER come from the germline V gene. V lost 2 bases, J lost 7 bases, and 6 bases stayed unmatched. The CDR3 covers 15 residues. CDR3 residues: CASSQLTGGGQPQHF. In DNA, the CDR3 is TGCGCCAGCAGCCAACTGACAGGGGGAGGACAGCCCCAGCATTTT.

The CDR3 region is CAAGDAVDTQYF. The CDR3 bases are TGTGCAGCTGGAGACGCGGTTGATACGCAGTATTTT. This rearrangement joins TRBV30 to TRBJ2-3, with D unresolved. Germline loops: CDR1 GTSNPN, CDR2 SVGIG (reference sequence). This CDR3 is 12 amino acids long.

This clonotype was counted a few times. This chain uses TRBV18 with TRBJ1-1; D possibly corresponds to TRBD1 (6 bases). V was pared by 2 bases and J by 1 base, with 11 bases between. The CDR3 is 15 amino acids. Per germline, CDR1 KGHSH and CDR2 LQKENI. CDR3 sequence (DNA): TGTGCCAGCTCACCAGAAAACAGGGCGAACACTGAAGCTTTCTTT. Protein sequence: CASSPENRANTEAFF.

This chain uses TRBV3-1 with TRBJ2-7, with 9 bases aligning to TRBD2. V shed 2 bases, J shed 8 bases, and the junction held 7 bases outside the gene matches. Germline V gene lookup returns CDR1 LGHDT and CDR2 YNNKEL (reference sequence). The CDR3 runs to 14 residues. CDR3 in amino acids: CASSQTSAGGKQYF. The DNA of the CDR3 is TGTGCCAGCAGCCAAACCTCTGCGGGGGGGAAGCAGTACTTC.

CDR3 DNA sequence: TGTGCCAGCAGTTTAGACAGGGACCGGGAGCAGTACTTC. It encodes CASSLDRDREQYF. J is TRBJ2-7 and V is TRBV12-3 or TRBV12-4; a weak D match, TRBD1 (6 bases). V was clipped by 1 base and J by 7 bases, with 11 bases between them. This CDR3 is 13 amino acids long.

The sample holds a few counts of this clonotype. The chain couples TRBV29-1 to TRBJ1-2; D not resolved. Germline CDR1 SQVTM, CDR2 ANQGSEA. This CDR3 is 11 amino acids long. V was pared by 4 bases and J by 5 bases, with 8 bases between. This chain's CDR3 is CSVVPEYGYTF. The CDR3, as DNA: TGCAGCGTTGTGCCAGAGTATGGCTACACCTTC.

This clonotype was seen repeatedly, ten times or more. The chain joins TRBV9 to TRBJ2-5; D perhaps matches TRBD2 (6 bases). This CDR3 is built from 15 residues. Germline V gene lookup returns CDR1 SGDLS and CDR2 YYNGEE. The V end was cut by 5 bases, the J end by 1 base, with 15 bases between. CDR3 sequence: CASSINTGSQETQYF. The CDR3 coding sequence is TGTGCCAGCAGTATAAATACCGGGAGCCAAGAGACCCAGTACTTC.

This clonotype occurred many times. V and J are TRBV28 and TRBJ2-5; D is ambiguous. CDR3 length equals 14 residues. Trimming removed 9 bases from V and 2 bases from J, with 16 bases in between. Germline values: CDR1 MDHEN, CDR2 SYDVKM. DNA for the CDR3: TGTGCCAGTTCGGTCATCGCTAAACAAGAGACCCAGTACTTC. The encoded protein is CASSVIAKQETQYF.

This clonotype was counted at least ten times. The chain recombines TRBV6-5 with TRBJ1-1; tentative D call: TRBD1 (6 bases). The germline CDR1 and CDR2 sequences are MNHEY and SVGAGI. The CDR3 loop spans 16 amino acids. V lost 0 bases, J lost 5 bases, and 16 bases lay in between. CDR3 loop: CASSYSAKGGWTEAFF. As DNA, the CDR3 is TGTGCCAGCAGTTACTCAGCTAAAGGGGGTTGGACTGAAGCTTTCTTT.

In this sample, this clonotype turned up many times. The chain carries TRBV6-2 or TRBV6-3 and TRBJ1-5; tentative D call: TRBD1 (5 bases). Trimming shortened V by 7 bases and J by 6 bases, and 16 bases separated the two germline ends. This CDR3 is built from 14 residues. Germline V gene data show CDR1 as MNHEY and CDR2 as SVGEGT. The CDR3 loop reads CASKGRRIGQPQHF. CDR3 DNA: TGTGCCAGCAAGGGACGGAGGATCGGTCAGCCCCAGCATTTT.

The rearrangement joins TRBV27 to TRBJ2-3; the match to TRBD2 covers 8 bases. CDR1 and CDR2 from the germline V gene are MNHEY and SMNVEV (reference sequence). This CDR3 is 19 amino acids long. The ends lost 7 bases at V and 5 bases at J; junction bases unmatched: 23. This CDR3 is CASNPLKGQAGGRGDTQYF. The CDR3 coding sequence is TGTGCCAGCAACCCCCTAAAGGGCCAGGCGGGGGGCCGGGGAGATACGCAGTATTTT.

This clonotype has a count of ten or more. The J gene is TRBJ1-2, the V gene TRBV29-1, with a possible D match to TRBD1 (6 bases). The V gene's germline CDR1 is SQVTM and CDR2 ANQGSEA. V lost 3 bases and J lost 8, with 19 bases in between. This CDR3 contains 14 residues. The CDR3 DNA reads as TGCAGCGTTGAGTCTGGGGGGCGGTCTTTGGGCTACACCTTC. This gives the protein CSVESGGRSLGYTF.

This chain joins TRBV6-5 and TRBJ2-5; D not resolved. CDR3 size: 12 residues. Trimming stripped 5 bases from V and 8 bases from J, with 12 bases between. The germline CDR1 and CDR2 sequences are MNHEY and SVGAGI. The CDR3 DNA follows: TGTGCCAGCAGTCAGACAAGGGATACCCAGTACTTC. Amino acids: CASSQTRDTQYF.

There are a few counts of this clonotype. The chain combines TRBV28 with TRBJ2-7; 8 positions match TRBD1. Germline loops: CDR1 MDHEN, CDR2 SYDVKM. Germline trimming cut 6 bases from V and 3 bases from J; bases unmatched to any gene: 7. This CDR3 comprises 14 residues. In nucleotides, the CDR3 is TGTGCCAGCAGCCCCCCGGGACAGGTCTACGAGCAGTACTTC. Protein sequence: CASSPPGQVYEQYF.

Ten or more counts support this clonotype. This sequence joins TRBV12-3 or TRBV12-4 and TRBJ2-1, with D perhaps given as TRBD1 or TRBD2 (5 bases each). This CDR3 has 14 residues. V was cut by 5 bases and J by 4 bases, with 12 bases left in between. The CDR3: CASSPGTEYNEQFF. The CDR3 coding sequence is TGTGCCAGCAGTCCTGGGACGGAGTACAATGAGCAGTTCTTC.

V is TRBV12-3 or TRBV12-4 and J is TRBJ1-4; 11 bases match TRBD1. There are 14 residues in the CDR3. With V trimmed by 6 bases and J by 10 bases, 7 bases remained unmatched. In DNA form, the CDR3 reads TGTGCCAGCAGGACGGACAGGGGGCGTGGAAAACTGTTTTTT. Translated: CASRTDRGRGKLFF.

This clonotype was seen ten or more times. J is TRBJ2-3 and V is TRBV28, with 8 positions matching TRBD1. V trimming: 5 bases; J trimming: 0 bases; junction bases outside the gene matches: 7. The CDR3 has 16 amino acids. Germline CDR1 MDHEN, CDR2 SYDVKM. In DNA form, the CDR3 reads TGTGCCAGCAGTCTCGGACAGGGATTAAGCACAGATACGCAGTATTTT. Its translation: CASSLGQGLSTDTQYF.

V is TRBV10-2 and J is TRBJ1-2, with 9 bases aligning to TRBD1. This CDR3 has 15 residues. The J segment lost 8 bases and the V segment lost 6 bases, leaving 13 bases of the junction unmatched. Germline V gene data show CDR1 as WSHSY and CDR2 as SAAADI. The CDR3 sequence is CASRTAGTGSFGYTF. In DNA, the CDR3 is TGCGCCAGCAGAACTGCCGGGACAGGGTCATTCGGCTACACCTTC.

This clonotype was seen repeatedly, ten times or more. The chain carries TRBV5-5 and TRBJ2-7; D is tentatively TRBD1 or TRBD2 (5 bases each). CDR3 size: 13 residues. The germline V gene encodes CDR1 SGHKS and CDR2 YYEKEE (reference sequence). The V end lost 0 bases, the J end lost 7 bases, and 11 bases lay between the germline ends. CDR3 protein: CASSLDRWGEQYF. The DNA for the CDR3 is TGTGCCAGCAGCTTGGACAGGTGGGGGGAGCAGTACTTC.